The 25 T cell receptor beta chains given below trace back to one sample, sequenced in a study of blood T cell repertoires in COVID-19. This table comes from immunoSEQ multiplex PCR, and its TCRdb copy is limited to in-frame clones, with some not included. Found here are about 97,000 clones, over 65% of them singletons; the top ten hold 3.5% to 5%. Material: peripheral blood. These receptors originate from a human donor in a cohort sampled during active COVID-19.

The rearrangement joins TRBV11-2 to TRBJ2-7, with unresolved D. The CDR3 spans 14 residues. With 7 bases removed from V and 5 bases from J, the gap between germline ends came to 18 bases. Germline assignment: CDR1 SGHAT and CDR2 FQNNGV. The CDR3 nucleotides are TGTGCCAGCACCCCCGTTGATTGGGCCCACGAGCAGTACTTC. It is translated as CASTPVDWAHEQYF. Looking up the rest from reference TRBV11-2 and TRBJ2-7 gives the full variable domain: EAGVAQSPRYKIIEKRQSVAFWCNPISGHATLYWYQQILGQGPKLLIQFQNNGVVDDSQLPKDRFSAERLKGVDSTLKIQPAKLEDSAVYLCASTPVDWAHEQYFGPGTRLTVT.

The chain combines TRBV13 with TRBJ1-2; D remains unclear. The CDR3 covers 15 residues. V was pared by 6 bases and J by 4 bases, with 18 bases between. Germline-derived CDR1 and CDR2 are PRHDT and FYEKMQ (reference sequence). CDR3 coding DNA: TGTGCCAGCAGTCAAGGAGGCCAGACTCGCTATGGCTACACCTTC. It codes for CASSQGGQTRYGYTF. The full variable domain, completed using reference TRBV13 and TRBJ1-2, is AAGVIQSPRHLIKEKRETATLKCYPIPRHDTVYWYQQGPGQDPQFLISFYEKMQSDKGSIPDRFSAQQFSDYHSELNMSSLELGDSALYFCASSQGGQTRYGYTFGSGTRLTVV.

This clone has more than one count but fewer than ten. The chain couples TRBV4-3 to TRBJ1-5; 10 bases agree with TRBD1. This CDR3 is 15 amino acids long. CDR1 LGHNA and CDR2 YSLEER come from the germline V gene. Trimming cost V 4 bases and J 5 bases; bases outside gene matches: 5. Written as DNA, the CDR3 is TGCGCCAGCAGCCCCCGGGACAGGGGCGATCAGCCCCAGCATTTT. This codes for CASSPRDRGDQPQHF.

The rearrangement links TRBV7-9 to TRBJ2-5, with 7 bases matching TRBD2. Germline CDR1 reads SEHNR; CDR2 reads FQNEAQ (reference sequence). V lost 1 base, J lost 5 bases, and 7 bases stayed unmatched. The CDR3 consists of 15 residues. CDR3 loop: CASSLVSGRVETQYF. CDR3 DNA: TGTGCCAGCAGCTTAGTTTCTGGGAGGGTGGAGACCCAGTACTTC.

This clone has just a few counts. The chain uses TRBV19 and TRBJ1-5, with 9 bases identical to TRBD1. The CDR3 length is 17 residues. Per the germline V gene, CDR1 is LNHDA and CDR2 is SQIVND (reference sequence). V lost 7 bases, J lost 2 bases, and 12 bases stayed unmatched. This chain's CDR3 is CASKAQGAEYGNQPQHF. The CDR3 nucleotides are TGTGCCAGTAAGGCACAGGGGGCCGAGTATGGCAATCAGCCCCAGCATTTT.

The J gene is TRBJ2-5, the V gene TRBV5-1; possible D gene TRBD2, 6 bases. CDR1 SGHRS and CDR2 YFSETQ come from the germline V gene. The V end was cut by 0 bases, the J end by 5 bases, with 17 bases between. The CDR3 consists of 16 residues. The CDR3 here is CASSLGAGPPGETQYF. CDR3 nucleotide sequence: TGCGCCAGCAGCTTGGGGGCGGGACCCCCGGGGGAGACCCAGTACTTC.

The chain uses TRBV28 and TRBJ1-1, with D tentatively TRBD1 (5 bases). Germline V gives CDR1 MDHEN, CDR2 SYDVKM. The CDR3 sequence is 16 residues long. V lost 3 bases and J lost 4, with 18 bases in between. The CDR3 region has the DNA TGTGCCAGCAGTTTTTATGGCAGGGAAACTTTCACTGAAGCTTTCTTT. This gives the protein CASSFYGRETFTEAFF.

This chain's CDR3 is CASSPGLASSTDTQYF. The CDR3 bases are TGTGCCAGCAGCCCAGGACTAGCGTCTAGCACAGATACGCAGTATTTT. The J gene is TRBJ2-3, the V gene TRBV5-4; TRBD2 matches at 9 bases. Germline loops: CDR1 SGHNT, CDR2 YYREEE (reference sequence). The CDR3 has 16 residues. Trimming at V came to 4 bases and at J to 0 bases, leaving 6 bases not matched to a gene.

The chain recombines TRBV19 with TRBJ1-4, with D possibly matching TRBD1 (6 bases). Germline V gene sequence: CDR1 LNHDA, CDR2 SQIVND (reference sequence). The CDR3 consists of 15 residues. The germline V and J ends were trimmed by 5 bases and 6 bases, with 16 bases remaining between them. The CDR3 spells CASSLITQGDEKLFF. CDR3 in DNA: TGTGCCAGTAGTCTTATTACACAGGGTGATGAAAAACTGTTTTTT.

This clone was seen more than once but under ten times. The CDR3 reads CASSDRGLLNTEAFF. CDR3 sequence (DNA): TGTGCCAGCAGTGACAGGGGATTGTTGAACACTGAAGCTTTCTTT. The chain has TRBV2 and TRBJ1-1; TRBD1 is a possible D gene (6 bases). The CDR3 has 15 residues. The germline CDR1 and CDR2 sequences are SNHLY and FYNNEI. Deletions cut 3 bases from V and 0 bases from J, with 11 bases between.

The chain uses TRBV3-1 (or the pseudogene TRBV3-2) and TRBJ1-2; 10 bases match TRBD1. CDR1 and CDR2 (germline): LGHDT, YNNKEL (reference sequence). The CDR3 totals 14 residues. Losses at the gene ends were 3 bases for V and 8 bases for J; bases not matched to a gene: 6. The CDR3 sequence: CASSHTDRGKGYTF. CDR3 nucleotides: TGTGCCAGCAGCCACACGGACAGGGGGAAGGGCTACACCTTC.

The chain carries TRBV3-1 (or the pseudogene TRBV3-2) and TRBJ1-1; D is possibly TRBD1 (5 bases). The CDR3 runs 14 residues. V lost 1 base and J lost 0, with 6 bases in between. Germline V CDR1 and CDR2: LGHDT, YNNKEL (reference sequence). The CDR3 here is CASSQAGMNTEAFF. DNA for the CDR3: TGTGCCAGCAGCCAAGCAGGGATGAACACTGAAGCTTTCTTT.

V is TRBV27 and J is TRBJ2-1; D gene unclear. Germline V gene sequence: CDR1 MNHEY, CDR2 SMNVEV (reference sequence). This CDR3 contains 14 residues. V was trimmed by 6 bases and J by 5 bases, leaving 14 bases between them. The CDR3 DNA is TGTGCCAGCAGAGAATCACGACTGAACAATGAGCAGTTCTTC. Its protein is CASRESRLNNEQFF.

The chain couples TRBV5-4 to TRBJ2-7, with TRBD1 matching over 11 bases. V lost 3 bases and J lost 6; bases outside the gene matches: 11. Germline values: CDR1 SGHNT, CDR2 YYREEE (reference sequence). The CDR3 spans 16 residues. The CDR3 DNA sequence: TGTGCCAGCAGCTCCGCCGGACAGGGGGCGCAGGGCGAGCAGTACTTC. It codes for CASSSAGQGAQGEQYF. Based on the CDR3 plus reference TRBV5-4 and TRBJ2-7, the full variable domain is ETGVTQSPTHLIKTRGQQVTLRCSSQSGHNTVSWYQQALGQGPQFIFQYYREEENGRGNFPPRFSGLQFPNYSSELNVNALELDDSALYLCASSSAGQGAQGEQYFGPGTRLTVT.

As concerns this clone: In the same sample, other DNA sequences code for this CDR3. The V and J genes are TRBV7-2 and TRBJ2-3; possible D gene TRBD2, 7 bases. The germline V gene has CDR1 SGHTA and CDR2 FQGNSA. The CDR3 sequence is 14 residues long. The V end was cut by 4 bases, the J end by 3 bases, with 11 bases between. CDR3 in amino acids: CASSSQGGTDTQYF. Written as DNA, the CDR3 is TGTGCCAGCAGCTCACAGGGAGGGACAGATACGCAGTATTTT.

The rearrangement joins TRBV6-6 to TRBJ2-7; TRBD1 might be the D (5 bases). Germline lookup yields CDR1 MNHNY and CDR2 SVGAGI (reference sequence). Trimming took 2 bases from V and 5 from J, leaving 13 bases between them. The CDR3 runs 14 residues. The chain's CDR3 is CASSYRQGGDEQYF. The CDR3 coding sequence is TGTGCCAGCAGTTACCGGCAGGGTGGGGACGAGCAGTACTTC.

The chain joins TRBV5-5 to TRBJ2-5; the match to TRBD1 covers 7 bases. Germline assignment: CDR1 SGHKS and CDR2 YYEKEE (reference sequence). V shed 4 bases and J 5 bases; nucleotides not matched to a gene: 8. The CDR3 is made up of 14 amino acids. Here the CDR3 reads CASSISTGLETQYF. The CDR3 nucleotides are TGTGCCAGCAGCATCTCGACAGGGTTGGAGACCCAGTACTTC.

The chain combines TRBV4-1 with TRBJ1-2; 8 nucleotides match TRBD1. Germline CDR1 MGHRA, CDR2 YSYEKL. The length of the CDR3 is 17 residues. V trimming: 1 base; J trimming: 4 bases; junction bases outside the gene matches: 11. CDR3 sequence: CASSQGSARGRVYGYTF. The CDR3, as DNA: TGCGCCAGCAGCCAAGGGTCAGCCAGGGGGCGCGTCTATGGCTACACCTTC.

J is TRBJ1-1 and V is TRBV18; D is uncertain. The germline V and J ends were trimmed by 3 bases and 1 base, with 9 bases remaining between them. This CDR3 is 14 amino acids long. Germline V CDR1 and CDR2: KGHSH, LQKENI. CDR3 in amino acids: CASSPELTNTEAFF. The CDR3 bases are TGTGCCAGCTCACCCGAACTCACGAACACTGAAGCTTTCTTT.

The chain recombines TRBV6-5 with TRBJ2-7; 9 nucleotides line up with TRBD2. Looked up from germline, CDR1 is MNHEY and CDR2 is SVGAGI. Trimming cost V 5 bases and J 3 bases; bases outside gene matches: 8. The CDR3 is made up of 15 amino acids. The DNA for the CDR3 is TGTGCCAGCAGTCCTATGGCTAGCGGGGTCTACGAGCAGTACTTC. The encoded protein is CASSPMASGVYEQYF.

The chain has TRBV18 and TRBJ1-1; D is uncertain. From germline, CDR1 is KGHSH and CDR2 LQKENI. The length of the CDR3 is 12 residues. The V end was cut by 6 bases, the J end by 11 bases, with 16 bases between. CDR3 DNA: TGTGCCAGCTCGGACGAGGGTCGGAGCGCTTTCTTT. This gives the protein CASSDEGRSAFF. The complete variable domain, with remaining parts taken from reference TRBV18 and TRBJ1-1, reads NAGVMQNPRHLVRRRGQEARLRCSPMKGHSHVYWYRQLPEEGLKFMVYLQKENIIDESGMPKERFSAEFPKEGPSILRIQQVVRGDSAAYFCASSDEGRSAFFGQGTRLTVV.

The chain carries TRBV18 and TRBJ2-7, with D possibly TRBD1 on 5 matching bases. This CDR3 has 14 amino acids. The V gene's germline CDR1 is KGHSH and CDR2 LQKENI. Trimming took 3 bases from V and 1 from J, leaving 10 bases between them. In DNA form, the CDR3 reads TGTGCCAGCTCACCGCCAGGGAATTCCTACGAGCAGTACTTC. It yields the protein CASSPPGNSYEQYF.

The rearrangement uses TRBV10-1 and TRBJ2-2; 8 nucleotides align to TRBD1. Trimming took 7 bases from V and 1 from J; bases not matched to a gene: 8. The CDR3 has 16 amino acids. Germline CDR1 and CDR2: WNHNN and SYGVQD (reference sequence). In DNA, the CDR3 is TGCGCCAGCACCCTGTTGGACAGGGAGAACACCGGGGAGCTGTTTTTT. This sequence encodes CASTLLDRENTGELFF.

The J gene is TRBJ1-6, the V gene TRBV6-5; 9 bases line up with TRBD1. V lost 5 bases, J lost 9 bases, and 8 bases stayed unmatched. CDR1 and CDR2 (germline): MNHEY, SVGAGI. The CDR3 covers 15 residues. Here the CDR3 DNA reads TGTGCCAGCAGTAGGAACAGGGGGCCGGTTTCACCCCTCCACTTT. This codes for CASSRNRGPVSPLHF.

The J gene is TRBJ1-3, the V gene TRBV9, with a tentative D call TRBD1 (6 bases). This CDR3 region has 15 residues. Per the germline V gene, CDR1 is SGDLS and CDR2 is YYNGEE. The germline V and J ends were trimmed by 4 bases and 1 base, with 12 bases remaining between them. CDR3 in DNA: TGTGCCAGCAGCCCAAGGGACAATTCTGGAAACACCATATATTTT. Protein sequence: CASSPRDNSGNTIYF.